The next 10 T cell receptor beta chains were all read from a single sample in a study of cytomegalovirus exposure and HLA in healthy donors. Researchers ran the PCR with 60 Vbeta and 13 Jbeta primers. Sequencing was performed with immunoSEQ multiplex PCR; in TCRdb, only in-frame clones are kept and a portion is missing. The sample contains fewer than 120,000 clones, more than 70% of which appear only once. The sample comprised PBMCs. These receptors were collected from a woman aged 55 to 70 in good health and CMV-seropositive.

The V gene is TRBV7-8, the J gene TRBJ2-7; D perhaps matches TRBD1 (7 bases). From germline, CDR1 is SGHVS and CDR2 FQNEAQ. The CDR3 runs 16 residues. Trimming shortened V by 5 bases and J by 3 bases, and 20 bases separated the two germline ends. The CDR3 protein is CASSPRGAGKIYEQYF. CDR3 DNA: TGTGCCAGCAGCCCCAGGGGGGCAGGTAAAATCTACGAGCAGTACTTC. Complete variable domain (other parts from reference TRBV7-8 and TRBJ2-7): GAGVSQSPRYKVAKRGQDVALRCDPISGHVSLFWYQQALGQGPEFLTYFQNEAQLDKSGLPSDRFFAERPEGSVSTLKIQRTQQEDSAVYLCASSPRGAGKIYEQYFGPGTRLTVT.

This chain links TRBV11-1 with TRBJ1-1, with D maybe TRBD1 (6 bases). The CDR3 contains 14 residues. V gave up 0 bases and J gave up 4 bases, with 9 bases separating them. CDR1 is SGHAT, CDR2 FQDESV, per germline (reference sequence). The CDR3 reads CASSLAQGGTEAFF. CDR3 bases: TGTGCCAGCAGCTTAGCACAGGGCGGCACTGAAGCTTTCTTT.

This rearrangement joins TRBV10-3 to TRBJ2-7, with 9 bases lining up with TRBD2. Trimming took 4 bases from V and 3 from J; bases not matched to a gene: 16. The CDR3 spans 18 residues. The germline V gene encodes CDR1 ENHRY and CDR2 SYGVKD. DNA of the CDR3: TGTGCCATCAGTGCAAATCCTAGCGGGATGAGTGGGGGCTACGAGCAGTACTTC. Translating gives CAISANPSGMSGGYEQYF.

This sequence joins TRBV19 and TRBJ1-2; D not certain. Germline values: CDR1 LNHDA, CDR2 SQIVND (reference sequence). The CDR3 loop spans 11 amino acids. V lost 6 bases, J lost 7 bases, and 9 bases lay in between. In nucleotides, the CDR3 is TGTGCCAGTAGCAAGAGAGGTGGCTACACCTTC. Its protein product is CASSKRGGYTF.

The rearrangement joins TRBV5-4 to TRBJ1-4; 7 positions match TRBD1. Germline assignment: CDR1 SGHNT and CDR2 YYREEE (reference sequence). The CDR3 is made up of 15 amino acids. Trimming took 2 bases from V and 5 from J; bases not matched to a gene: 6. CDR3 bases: TGTGCCAGCAGCTTAGGAGGGGGCCACAATGAAAAACTGTTTTTT. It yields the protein CASSLGGGHNEKLFF.

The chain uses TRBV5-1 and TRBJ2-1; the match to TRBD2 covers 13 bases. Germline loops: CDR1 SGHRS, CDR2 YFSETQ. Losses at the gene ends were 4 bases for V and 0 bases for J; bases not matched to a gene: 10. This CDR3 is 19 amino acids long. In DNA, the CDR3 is TGCGCCAGCAGCATCTGGACTAGCGGGAGTAGCTTCTCCTACAATGAGCAGTTCTTC. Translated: CASSIWTSGSSFSYNEQFF. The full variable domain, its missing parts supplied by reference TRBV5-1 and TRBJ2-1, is KAGVTQTPRYLIKTRGQQVTLSCSPISGHRSVSWYQQTPGQGLQFLFEYFSETQRNKGNFPGRFSGRQFSNSRSEMNVSTLELGDSALYLCASSIWTSGSSFSYNEQFFGPGTRLTVL.

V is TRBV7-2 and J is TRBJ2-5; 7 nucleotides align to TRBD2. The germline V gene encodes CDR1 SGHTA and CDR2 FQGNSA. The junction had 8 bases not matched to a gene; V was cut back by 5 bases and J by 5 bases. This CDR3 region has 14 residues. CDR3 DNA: TGTGCCAGCAGCCGGAGCGGGAAGGCGGAGACCCAGTACTTC. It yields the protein CASSRSGKAETQYF.

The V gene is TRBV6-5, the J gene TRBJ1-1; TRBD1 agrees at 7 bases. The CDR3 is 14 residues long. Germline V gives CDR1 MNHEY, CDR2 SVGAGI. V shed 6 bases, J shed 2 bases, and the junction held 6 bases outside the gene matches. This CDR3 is CASSIPGGNTEAFF. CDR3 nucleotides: TGTGCCAGCAGCATCCCAGGGGGAAACACTGAAGCTTTCTTT.

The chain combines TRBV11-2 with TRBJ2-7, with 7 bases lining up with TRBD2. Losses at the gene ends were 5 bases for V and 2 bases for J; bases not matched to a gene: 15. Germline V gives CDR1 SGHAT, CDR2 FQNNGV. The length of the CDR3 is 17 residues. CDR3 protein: CASSLSFRDYPPYEQYF. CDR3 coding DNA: TGTGCCAGCAGCCTCTCCTTCCGGGACTACCCCCCCTACGAGCAGTACTTC. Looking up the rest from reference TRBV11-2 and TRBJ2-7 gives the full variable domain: EAGVAQSPRYKIIEKRQSVAFWCNPISGHATLYWYQQILGQGPKLLIQFQNNGVVDDSQLPKDRFSAERLKGVDSTLKIQPAKLEDSAVYLCASSLSFRDYPPYEQYFGPGTRLTVT.

CDR3 residues: CASSLISGQADPYEQYF. CDR3 coding DNA: TGTGCCAGCAGCTTGATATCCGGCCAGGCCGACCCCTACGAGCAGTACTTC. V gene TRBV5-5 combines with J gene TRBJ2-7; D remains unclear. The germline CDR1 and CDR2 sequences are SGHKS and YYEKEE (reference sequence). There are 17 residues in the CDR3. Trimming shortened V by 1 base and J by 2 bases, and 19 bases separated the two germline ends.